Included here is one T cell receptor (beta chain) sequence, with context. This entry comes from a study of pediatric ulcerative colitis. Trimming shortened V by 0 bases and J by 5 bases, and 14 bases separated the two germline ends. The CDR3 runs to 15 residues. In germline, CDR1 is SGDLS, CDR2 YYNGEE. Repertoires were generated with immunoSEQ multiplex PCR, while TCRdb's copy carries only in-frame clones and drops some. The table lists fewer than 6,500 clones, over 85% of them singletons, with about 2% in the top ten. The sequenced sample consisted of blood. The source of this sequence is a girl aged 5 to 17 who was a control in a study of pediatric ulcerative colitis. The chain uses TRBV9 and TRBJ2-5; weak D call: TRBD1 (7 bases). CDR3 coding DNA: TGTGCCAGCAGCGTAGGGCAGGGGGGCACGGAGACCCAGTACTTC. Translated: CASSVGQGGTETQYF.